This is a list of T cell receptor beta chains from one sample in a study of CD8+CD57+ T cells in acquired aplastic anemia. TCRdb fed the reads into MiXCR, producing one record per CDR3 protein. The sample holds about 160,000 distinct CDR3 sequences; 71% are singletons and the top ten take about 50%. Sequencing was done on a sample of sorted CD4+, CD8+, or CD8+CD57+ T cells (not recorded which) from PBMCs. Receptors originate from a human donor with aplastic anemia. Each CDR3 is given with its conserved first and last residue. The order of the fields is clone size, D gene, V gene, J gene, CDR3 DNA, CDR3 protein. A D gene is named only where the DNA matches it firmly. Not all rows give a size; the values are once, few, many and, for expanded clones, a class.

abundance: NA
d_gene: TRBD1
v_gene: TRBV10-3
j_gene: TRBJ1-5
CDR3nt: TGTGCCACCAGTGATGGCCTGGGACAGGGGCAAATCAGCCCCCCGCATTTT
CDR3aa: CATSDGLGQGQISPPHF

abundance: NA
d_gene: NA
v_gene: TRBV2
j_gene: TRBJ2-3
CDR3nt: TGTGCCAGCAGCCAAGAGTTGGGAACGCAGTATTTT
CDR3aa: CASSQELGTQYF

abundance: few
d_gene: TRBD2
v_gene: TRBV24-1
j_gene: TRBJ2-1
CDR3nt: TGTGCCACCAGTGACCAGGGACTAGCGGAATACAATGAGCAGTTCTTC
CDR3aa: CATSDQGLAEYNEQFF

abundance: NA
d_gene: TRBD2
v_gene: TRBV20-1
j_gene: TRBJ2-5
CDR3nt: TGCAGTGCACCCGGGGGGGAGACCCAGTACTTC
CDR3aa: CSAPGGETQYF

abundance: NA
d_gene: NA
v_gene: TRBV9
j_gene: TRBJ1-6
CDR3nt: TGTGCCAGCAGCGAGGACAGCCTAAGCTCCTATAATTCACCCCTCCACTTT
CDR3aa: CASSEDSLSSYNSPLHF

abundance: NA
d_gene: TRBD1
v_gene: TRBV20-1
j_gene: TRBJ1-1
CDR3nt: TGCAGTGCTGGCGGACAGGCAGGGCACACTGAAGCTTTCTTT
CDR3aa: CSAGGQAGHTEAFF

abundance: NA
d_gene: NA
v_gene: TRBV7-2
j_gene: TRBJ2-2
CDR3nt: TGTGCCAGCAGCTTTGACGCGGGAAACACCGGGGAGCTGTTCTTT
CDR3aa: CASSFDAGNTGELFF

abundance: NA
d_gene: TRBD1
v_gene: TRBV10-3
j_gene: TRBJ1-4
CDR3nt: TGTGCCATCAGTGAGTCGACTTGGGACAGGGTCTCTGAAAAACTGTTTTTT
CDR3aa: CAISESTWDRVSEKLFF

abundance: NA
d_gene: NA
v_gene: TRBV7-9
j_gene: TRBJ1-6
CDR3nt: TGTGCCAGCAGCTTAGTGAGGTCAGCCGGCTATAATTCACCCCTCCACTTT
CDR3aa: CASSLVRSAGYNSPLHF

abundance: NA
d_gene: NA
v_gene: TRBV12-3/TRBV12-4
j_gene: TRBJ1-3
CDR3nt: TGTGCCAGCAGCCCCGTCGACTTTGGAAACACCATATATTTT
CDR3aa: CASSPVDFGNTIYF

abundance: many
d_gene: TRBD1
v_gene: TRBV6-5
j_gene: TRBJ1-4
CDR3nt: TGTGCCAGCAGTTACTTTAGGACAGGGAATGAAAAACTGTTTTTT
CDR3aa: CASSYFRTGNEKLFF

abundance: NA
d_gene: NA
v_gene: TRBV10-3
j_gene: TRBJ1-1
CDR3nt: TGTGCCATCAAGCCCGGGAACACTGAAGCTTTCTTT
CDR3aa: CAIKPGNTEAFF

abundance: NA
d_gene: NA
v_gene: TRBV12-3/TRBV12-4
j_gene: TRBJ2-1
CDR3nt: TGTGCCAGTCTTGGTAGTGAGCAGTTCTTC
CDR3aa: CASLGSEQFF

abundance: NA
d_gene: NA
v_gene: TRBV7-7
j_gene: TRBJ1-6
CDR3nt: TGTGCTAGCAGTATAGGACTTAATTCACCCCTCCACTTT
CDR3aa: CASSIGLNSPLHF

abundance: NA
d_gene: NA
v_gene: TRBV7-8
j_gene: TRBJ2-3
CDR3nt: TGTGCCAGCAGCCTCGGGGCTCCAACAGATACGCAGTATTTT
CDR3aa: CASSLGAPTDTQYF

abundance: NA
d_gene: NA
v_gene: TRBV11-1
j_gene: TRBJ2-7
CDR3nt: TGTGCCAGCAGCTTGGAGGGGGGCCTATACTTC
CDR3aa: CASSLEGGLYF

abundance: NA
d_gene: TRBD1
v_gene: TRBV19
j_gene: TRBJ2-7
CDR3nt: TGTGCCAGTATGGGGACAGCCTACGAGCAGTACTTC
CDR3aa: CASMGTAYEQYF

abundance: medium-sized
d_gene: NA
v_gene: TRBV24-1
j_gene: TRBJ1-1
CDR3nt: TGTGCCACCCTAAGTCGTGACACTGAAGCTTTCTTT
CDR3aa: CATLSRDTEAFF

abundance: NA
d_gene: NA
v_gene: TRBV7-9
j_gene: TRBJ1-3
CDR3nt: TGTGCCAGCCGACCCGACAGCTCTGGAAACACCATATATTTT
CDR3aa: CASRPDSSGNTIYF

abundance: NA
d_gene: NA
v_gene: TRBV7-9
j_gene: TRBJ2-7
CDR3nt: TGTGCCAGCAGCCAAGGAGAACGCTACGAGCAGTACTTC
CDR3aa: CASSQGERYEQYF

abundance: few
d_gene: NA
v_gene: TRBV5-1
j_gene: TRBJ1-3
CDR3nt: TGCGCCAGCAGTGAGACGCAGGACTCTGGAAACACCATATATTTT
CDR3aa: CASSETQDSGNTIYF

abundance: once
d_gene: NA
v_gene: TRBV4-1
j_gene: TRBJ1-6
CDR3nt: TGCGCCAGCAGCCAAGAGGGTCAACGCTCTTCACCCCTCCACTTT
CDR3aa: CASSQEGQRSSPLHF

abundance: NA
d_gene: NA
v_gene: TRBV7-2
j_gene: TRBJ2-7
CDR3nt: TGTGCCAGCAGCTTAGGCCGCTACTACGAGCAGTACTTC
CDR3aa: CASSLGRYYEQYF

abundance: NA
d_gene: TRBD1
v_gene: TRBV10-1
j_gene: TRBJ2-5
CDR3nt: TGCGCCAGAGGGGGTGGGGACAGGGAAGAGACCCAGTACTTC
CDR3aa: CARGGGDREETQYF

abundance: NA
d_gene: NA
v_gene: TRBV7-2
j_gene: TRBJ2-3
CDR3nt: TGTGCCAGCAGCTTATCGGAGGATACGCAGTATTTT
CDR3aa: CASSLSEDTQYF

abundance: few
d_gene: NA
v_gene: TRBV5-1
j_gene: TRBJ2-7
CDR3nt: TGCGCCAGCAGCTCCGTACAGGGCTACGAGCAGTACTTC
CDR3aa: CASSSVQGYEQYF

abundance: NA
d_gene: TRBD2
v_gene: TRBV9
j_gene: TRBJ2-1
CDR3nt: TGTGCCAGCAGCGTAGGACTAGCGGGGCTGAATGAGCAGTTCTTC
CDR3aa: CASSVGLAGLNEQFF

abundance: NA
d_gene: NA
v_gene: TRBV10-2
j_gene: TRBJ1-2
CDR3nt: TGCGCCAGCAGTGAAGTAGGGGGCTATGGCTACACCTTC
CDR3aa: CASSEVGGYGYTF

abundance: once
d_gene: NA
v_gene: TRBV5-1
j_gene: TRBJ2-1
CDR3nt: TGCGCCAGCAGGGTGTCCTACAATGAGCAGTTCTTC
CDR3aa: CASRVSYNEQFF

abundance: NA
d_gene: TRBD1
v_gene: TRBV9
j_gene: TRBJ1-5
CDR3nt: TGTGCCAGCAGCGTGTCCGGGACAGGGGGAGGTCAGCCCCAGCATTTT
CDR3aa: CASSVSGTGGGQPQHF

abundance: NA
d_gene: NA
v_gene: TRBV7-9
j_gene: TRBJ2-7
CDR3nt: TGTGCCAGCAGCCTGACTGGACAACCTTCCTACGAGCAGTACTTC
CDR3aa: CASSLTGQPSYEQYF

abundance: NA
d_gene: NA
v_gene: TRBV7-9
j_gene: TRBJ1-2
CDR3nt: TGTGCCAGCAGCTTAGGGCAGGAGGACACCTTC
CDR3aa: CASSLGQEDTF

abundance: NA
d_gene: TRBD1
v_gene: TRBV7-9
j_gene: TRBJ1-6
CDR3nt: TGTGCCAGCAGGGAAGGGACAGGGTCGAATTCACCCCTCCACTTT
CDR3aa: CASREGTGSNSPLHF

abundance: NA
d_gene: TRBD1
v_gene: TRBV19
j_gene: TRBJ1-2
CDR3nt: TGTGCCAGTAGTATCGGACAGGGGCATTACTATGGCTACACCTTC
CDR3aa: CASSIGQGHYYGYTF

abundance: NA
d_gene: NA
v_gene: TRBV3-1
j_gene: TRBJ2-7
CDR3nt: TGTGCCAGCAGCCAGAGGGGCCTCTACGAGCAGTACTTC
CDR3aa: CASSQRGLYEQYF

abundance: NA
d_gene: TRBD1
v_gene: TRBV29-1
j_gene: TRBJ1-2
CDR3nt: TGCAGCGTGCCGGGACAGGGGGCCTTAGGCTACACCTTC
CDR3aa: CSVPGQGALGYTF

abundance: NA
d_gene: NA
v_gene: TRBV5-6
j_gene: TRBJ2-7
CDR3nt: TGTGCCAGCAGACCCAGGGGCTACGAGCAGTACTTC
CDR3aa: CASRPRGYEQYF

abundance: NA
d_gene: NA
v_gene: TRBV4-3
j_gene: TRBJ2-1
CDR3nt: TGCGCCAGCAGCTCAACAGGTCCCTACAATGAGCAGTTCTTC
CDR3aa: CASSSTGPYNEQFF

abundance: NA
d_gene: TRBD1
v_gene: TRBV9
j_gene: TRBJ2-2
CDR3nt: TGTGCCAGCAGCGCGCAGGGGGCGGACACCGGGGAGCTGTTTTTT
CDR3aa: CASSAQGADTGELFF

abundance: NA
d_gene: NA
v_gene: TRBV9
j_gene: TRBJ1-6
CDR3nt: TGTGCCAGCAGCTTGACGACAGAAGGAGAGTCACCCCTCCACTTT
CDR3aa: CASSLTTEGESPLHF

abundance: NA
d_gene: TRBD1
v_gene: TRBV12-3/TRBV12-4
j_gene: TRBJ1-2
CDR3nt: TGTGCCAGCAGGTCACAGGGGGAGTACTATGGCTACACCTTC
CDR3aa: CASRSQGEYYGYTF

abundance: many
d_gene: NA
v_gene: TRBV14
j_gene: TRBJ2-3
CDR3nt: TGTGCCAGCAGCCGAGAACTACAGGGTTTAGATACGCAGTATTTT
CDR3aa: CASSRELQGLDTQYF

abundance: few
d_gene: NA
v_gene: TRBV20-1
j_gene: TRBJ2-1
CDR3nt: TGCAGTGCCTCCACCAATGAGCAGTTCTTC
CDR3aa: CSASTNEQFF

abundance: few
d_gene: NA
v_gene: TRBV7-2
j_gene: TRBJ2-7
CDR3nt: TGTGCCAGCAGCTTAGGTTTGGCAGGGACTGCCTACGAGCAGTACTTC
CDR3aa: CASSLGLAGTAYEQYF

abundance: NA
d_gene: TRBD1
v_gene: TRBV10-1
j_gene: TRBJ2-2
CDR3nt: TGCGCCAGCAGTCAAACAGGGGGCACGAACACCGGGGAGCTGTTTTTT
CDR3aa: CASSQTGGTNTGELFF

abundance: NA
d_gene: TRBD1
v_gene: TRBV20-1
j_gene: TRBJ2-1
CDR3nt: TGCCAGCCGGAAGGGGGCACCTACAATGAGCAGTTCTTC
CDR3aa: CQPEGGTYNEQFF

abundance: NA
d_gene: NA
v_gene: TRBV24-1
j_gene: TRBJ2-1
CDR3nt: TGTGCCACCAGTGACTCCACCCCGGGACAACTCAATGAGCAGTTCTTC
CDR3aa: CATSDSTPGQLNEQFF

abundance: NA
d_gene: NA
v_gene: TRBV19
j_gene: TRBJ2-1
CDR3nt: TGTGCCAGCAGCCAAGATTGGAATGAGCAGTTCTTC
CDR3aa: CASSQDWNEQFF

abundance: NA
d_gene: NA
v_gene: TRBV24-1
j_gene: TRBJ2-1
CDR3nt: TGTGCCACCAGTGATACGTCCACCCCCAATGAGCAGTTCTTC
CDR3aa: CATSDTSTPNEQFF

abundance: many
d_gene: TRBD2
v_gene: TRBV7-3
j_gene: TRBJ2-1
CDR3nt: TGTGCCAGCAGCCGGGAGGGGATCTACAATGAGCAGTTCTTC
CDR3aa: CASSREGIYNEQFF

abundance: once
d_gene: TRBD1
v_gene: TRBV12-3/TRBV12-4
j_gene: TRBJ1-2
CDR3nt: TGTGCCAGCAGTTTTGGGGGACAGGGAAACTATGGCTACACCTTC
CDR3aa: CASSFGGQGNYGYTF

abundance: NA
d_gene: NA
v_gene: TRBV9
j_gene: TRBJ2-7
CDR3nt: TGTGCCAGCAGCCCAGGCCCTAGCGACGGACCCTACGAGCAGTACTTC
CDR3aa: CASSPGPSDGPYEQYF

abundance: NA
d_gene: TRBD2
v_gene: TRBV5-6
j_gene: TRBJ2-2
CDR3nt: TGTGCCAGCAGCTTGGTCGCGCTGCGGGGGACCGGGGAGCTGTTTTTT
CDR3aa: CASSLVALRGTGELFF

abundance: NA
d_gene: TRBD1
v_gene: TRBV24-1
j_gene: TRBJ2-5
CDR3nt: TGTGCCACCAGTGACCGGGCCGGACAGGGGAAAGAGACCCAGTACTTC
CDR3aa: CATSDRAGQGKETQYF

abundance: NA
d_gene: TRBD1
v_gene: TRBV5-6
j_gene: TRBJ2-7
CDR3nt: TGTGCCAGCAGCCCTGGGACAGGGGGCTCCTACGAGCAGTACTTC
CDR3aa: CASSPGTGGSYEQYF